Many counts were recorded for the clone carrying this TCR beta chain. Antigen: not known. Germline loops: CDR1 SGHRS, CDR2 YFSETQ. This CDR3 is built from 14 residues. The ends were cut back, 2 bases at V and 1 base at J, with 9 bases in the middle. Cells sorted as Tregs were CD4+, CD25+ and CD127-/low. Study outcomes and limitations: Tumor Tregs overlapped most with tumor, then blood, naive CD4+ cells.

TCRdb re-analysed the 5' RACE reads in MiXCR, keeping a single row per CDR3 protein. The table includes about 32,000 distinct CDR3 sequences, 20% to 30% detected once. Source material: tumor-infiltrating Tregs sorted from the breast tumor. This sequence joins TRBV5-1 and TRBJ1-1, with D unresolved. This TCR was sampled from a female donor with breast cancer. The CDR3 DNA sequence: TGCGCCAGCAGCTTTAACAGAGGGAACACTGAAGCTTTCTTT. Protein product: CASSFNRGNTEAFF.